This T cell receptor (beta chain) was identified in a study of blood T cell repertoires in COVID-19. About the study: Some COVID-19 samples were acute and others convalescent; all came from the United States, Italy and Spain. T cells, B-cell-depleted T cells, or PBMCs supplied cDNA or gDNA.

In the authors' workflow: Scientists estimated how many nucleated cells there were by amplifying reference gene primers. Profiling relied on immunoSEQ multiplex PCR, and the TCRdb table lists in-frame clones only, not all of them. V, J and clone size derive from that table, while D and trimming were established from the DNA sequence. The data contain 65,000 to 90,000 clones, 83% of them singletons. V was cut by 5 bases and J by 2 bases, with 4 bases left in between. The CDR3 covers 12 residues. The sequenced material came from peripheral blood. The rearrangement links TRBV12-3 or TRBV12-4 to TRBJ2-1; D gene ambiguous. The source is a woman of 80 years or more with acute or convalescent COVID-19. The CDR3 DNA reads TGTGCCAGCAGTCCAGCCTACAATGAGCAGTTCTTC. Encoded protein: CASSPAYNEQFF.